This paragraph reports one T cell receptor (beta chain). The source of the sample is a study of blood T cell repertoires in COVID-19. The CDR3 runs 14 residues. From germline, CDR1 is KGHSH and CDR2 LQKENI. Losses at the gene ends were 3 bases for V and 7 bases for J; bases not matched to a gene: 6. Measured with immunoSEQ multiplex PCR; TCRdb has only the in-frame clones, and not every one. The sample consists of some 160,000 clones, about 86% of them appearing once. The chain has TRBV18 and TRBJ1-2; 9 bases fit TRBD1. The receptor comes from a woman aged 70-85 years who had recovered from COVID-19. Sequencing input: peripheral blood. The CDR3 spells CASSPGTGIGGYTF. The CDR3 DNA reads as TGTGCCAGCTCACCCGGGACAGGGATAGGTGGCTACACCTTC.